The 9 T cell receptor beta chains in this list originate from one sample, sequenced in a study of blood T cell repertoires in COVID-19. Using immunoSEQ multiplex PCR, the repertoire was profiled, and TCRdb retains in-frame clones only, with some absent. The sample carries a few hundred thousand clones, roughly 83% recorded once. The sample taken for sequencing was peripheral blood. The receptors were sampled from a man of 80 years or more with acute or convalescent COVID-19.

This sequence joins TRBV7-4 and TRBJ2-5, with 7 bases lining up with TRBD2. This CDR3 spans 17 amino acids. Trimming took 3 bases from V and 0 from J; bases not matched to a gene: 10. Germline V lookup: CDR1 SGHVT, CDR2 SQSDAQ. Here the CDR3 reads CASSLGVREVYQETQYF. CDR3 nucleotides: TGTGCCAGCAGCTTGGGTGTCCGGGAGGTTTACCAAGAGACCCAGTACTTC.

The chain recombines TRBV5-8 with TRBJ1-5; 7 bases fit TRBD1. The V gene's germline CDR1 is SGHTS and CDR2 YDEGEE. The CDR3 is 15 amino acids. Losses at the gene ends were 4 bases for V and 7 bases for J; bases not matched to a gene: 11. This CDR3 reads CASSGGKGAYQPQHF. For the CDR3, the DNA is TGTGCCAGCAGCGGGGGGAAGGGGGCCTACCAGCCCCAGCATTTT.

V is TRBV6-6 and J is TRBJ1-1; 9 bases are shared with TRBD1. CDR1 is MNHNY and CDR2 is SVGAGI in the germline V gene (reference sequence). This CDR3 is built from 16 residues. The ends lost 2 bases at V and 0 bases at J; junction bases unmatched: 4. The CDR3 spells CASSYGTGYLNTEAFF. The CDR3 DNA reads TGTGCCAGCAGTTACGGGACAGGGTACTTGAACACTGAAGCTTTCTTT.

The rearrangement joins TRBV9 to TRBJ1-1; D call uncertain. V gave up 0 bases and J gave up 6 bases, with 15 bases separating them. The CDR3 consists of 15 residues. The V gene's germline CDR1 is SGDLS and CDR2 YYNGEE. CDR3 in amino acids: CASSVVRNSRSEAFF. CDR3 bases: TGTGCCAGCAGCGTAGTCAGAAACAGCAGGTCTGAAGCTTTCTTT.

The rearrangement joins TRBV2 to TRBJ2-3, with D possibly being TRBD2 (6 bases). Germline CDR1 SNHLY, CDR2 FYNNEI. The CDR3 spans 16 residues. V shed 4 bases and J shed 2 bases, with 16 bases lying between them. The CDR3 region is CASSATRGVITDTQYF. For the CDR3, the DNA is TGTGCCAGCAGTGCGACCCGCGGGGTCATCACAGATACGCAGTATTTT.

The V and J genes are TRBV19 and TRBJ1-5; 8 bases are shared with TRBD1. The length of the CDR3 is 17 residues. The trim removed 8 bases at V and 3 bases at J, leaving 15 bases unmatched. Germline V gene data show CDR1 as LNHDA and CDR2 as SQIVND (reference sequence). CDR3 sequence: CASHGTGLLKVNQPQHF. The CDR3 DNA sequence: TGTGCCAGTCACGGGACAGGCCTCCTGAAGGTCAATCAGCCCCAGCATTTT. Drawing the rest from reference TRBV19 and TRBJ1-5, the complete variable domain is DGGITQSPKYLFRKEGQNVTLSCEQNLNHDAMYWYRQDPGQGLRLIYYSQIVNDFQKGDIAEGYSVSREKKESFPLTVTSAQKNPTAFYLCASHGTGLLKVNQPQHFGDGTRLSIL.

This clone came up once. The V and J genes are TRBV5-1 and TRBJ2-7; 12 bases agree with TRBD2. Looked up from germline, CDR1 is SGHRS and CDR2 is YFSETQ. With 5 bases clipped from V and 10 bases from J, the junction kept 7 bases outside the gene matches. This CDR3 contains 13 residues. As DNA, the CDR3 is TGCGCCAGCAGTCTAGCGGGAGGGCCCGTACAGTACTTC. It specifies CASSLAGGPVQYF.

V usage is TRBV5-4 and J usage is TRBJ2-6, with 7 bases matching TRBD1. In germline, CDR1 is SGHNT, CDR2 YYREEE (reference sequence). J was trimmed by 3 bases and V by 4 bases; bases with no gene match: 7. The CDR3 extends over 16 amino acids. The CDR3 sequence: CASSPKGARGANVLTF. In DNA form, the CDR3 reads TGTGCCAGCAGCCCGAAGGGGGCGCGTGGGGCCAACGTCCTGACTTTC.

The rearrangement links TRBV2 to TRBJ2-5; D ambiguous. Trimming pared 2 bases from V and 5 bases from J, leaving 3 bases between. The CDR3 is made up of 11 amino acids. Germline CDR1 is SNHLY and CDR2 is FYNNEI. The CDR3 nucleotides are TGTGCCAGCAGTGAACGGGAGACCCAGTACTTC. Its protein is CASSERETQYF.